The sequence of this TCR beta chain was determined in a study of CD4 T cells in relation to SARS-CoV-2 and coronaviruses. Profiling relied on immunoSEQ multiplex PCR, and the TCRdb table lists in-frame clones only, not all of them. The data contain about 22,000 clones, about 70% of them singletons. On this clone itself: Antigen unknown.

The V end lost 5 bases, the J end lost 7 bases, and 16 bases lay between the germline ends. CDR1 is SGHKS, CDR2 YYEKEE, per germline (reference sequence). This CDR3 comprises 13 residues. CD4+ T cells from unexposed donors were obtained before the COVID-19 pandemic (2011-2018). The cells were cultured for about ten days before CD4+ T cells were isolated. The sequencing sample was made of CD4+ T cells from PBMCs, cultured in vitro. The sequence came from a human donor in good health. The gene calls are TRBV5-5 and TRBJ2-7, with a weak D call TRBD2 (6 bases). The CDR3: CASSGEVSGEQYF. The DNA of the CDR3 is TGTGCCAGCAGTGGGGAGGTTTCGGGAGAGCAGTACTTC.